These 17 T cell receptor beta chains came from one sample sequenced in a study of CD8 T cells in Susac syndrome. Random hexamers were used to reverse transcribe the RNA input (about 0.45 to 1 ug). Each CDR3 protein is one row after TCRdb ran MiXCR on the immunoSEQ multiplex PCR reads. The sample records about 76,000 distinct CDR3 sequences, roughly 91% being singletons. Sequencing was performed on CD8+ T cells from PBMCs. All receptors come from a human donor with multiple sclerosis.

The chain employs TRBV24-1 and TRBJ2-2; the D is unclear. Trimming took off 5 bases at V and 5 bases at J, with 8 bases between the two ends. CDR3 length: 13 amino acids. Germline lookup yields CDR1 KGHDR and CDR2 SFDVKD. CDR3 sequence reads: CATSVGQTGELFF. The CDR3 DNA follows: TGTGCCACCAGTGTTGGTCAAACCGGGGAGCTGTTTTTT.

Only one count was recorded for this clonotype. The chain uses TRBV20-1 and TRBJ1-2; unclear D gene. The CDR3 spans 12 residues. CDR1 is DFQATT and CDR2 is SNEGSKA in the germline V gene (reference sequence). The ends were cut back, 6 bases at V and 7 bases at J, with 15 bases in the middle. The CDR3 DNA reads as TGCAGTGCGGCCGGAGAGGGCTCTGGCTACACCTTC. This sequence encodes CSAAGEGSGYTF.

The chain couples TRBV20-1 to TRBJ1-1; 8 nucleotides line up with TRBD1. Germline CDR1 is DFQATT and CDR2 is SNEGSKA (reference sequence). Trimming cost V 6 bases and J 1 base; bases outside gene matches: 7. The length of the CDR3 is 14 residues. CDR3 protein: CSARRDRGNTEAFF. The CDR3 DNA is TGCAGTGCCAGGCGCGACAGGGGGAACACTGAAGCTTTCTTT.

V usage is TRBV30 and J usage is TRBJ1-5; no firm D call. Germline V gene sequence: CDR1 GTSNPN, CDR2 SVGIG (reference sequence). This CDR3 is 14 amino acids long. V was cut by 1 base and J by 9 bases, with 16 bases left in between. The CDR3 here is CAWSARERARPQHF. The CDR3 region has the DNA TGTGCCTGGAGTGCGCGGGAGAGGGCGCGGCCCCAGCATTTT.

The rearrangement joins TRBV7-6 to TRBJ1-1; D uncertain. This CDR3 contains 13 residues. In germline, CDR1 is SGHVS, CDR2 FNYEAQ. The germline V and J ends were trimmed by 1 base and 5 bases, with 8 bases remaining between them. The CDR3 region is CASSLGGWTEAFF. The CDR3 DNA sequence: TGTGCCAGCAGCTTAGGGGGATGGACTGAAGCTTTCTTT. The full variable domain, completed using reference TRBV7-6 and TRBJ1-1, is GAGVSQSPRYKVTKRGQDVALRCDPISGHVSLYWYRQALGQGPEFLTYFNYEAQQDKSGLPNDRFSAERPEGSISTLTIQRTEQRDSAMYRCASSLGGWTEAFFGQGTRLTVV.

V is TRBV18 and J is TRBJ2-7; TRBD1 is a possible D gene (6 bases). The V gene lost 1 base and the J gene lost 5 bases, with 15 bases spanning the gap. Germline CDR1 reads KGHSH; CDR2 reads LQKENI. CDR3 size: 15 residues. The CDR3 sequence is CASSPLDRWTHEQYF. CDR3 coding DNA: TGTGCCAGCTCACCACTCGACAGGTGGACCCACGAGCAGTACTTC.

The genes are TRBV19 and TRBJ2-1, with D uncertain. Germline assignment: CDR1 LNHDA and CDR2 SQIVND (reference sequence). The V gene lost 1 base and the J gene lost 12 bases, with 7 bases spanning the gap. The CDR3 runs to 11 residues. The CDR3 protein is CASSIGTWQFF. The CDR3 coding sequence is TGTGCCAGTAGTATAGGAACCTGGCAGTTCTTC.

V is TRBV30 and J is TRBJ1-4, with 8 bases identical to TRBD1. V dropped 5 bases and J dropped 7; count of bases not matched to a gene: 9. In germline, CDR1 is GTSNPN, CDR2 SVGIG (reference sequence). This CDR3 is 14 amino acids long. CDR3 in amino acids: CAWGLDRDREKLFF. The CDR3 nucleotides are TGTGCCTGGGGCCTGGACAGGGACCGTGAAAAACTGTTTTTT. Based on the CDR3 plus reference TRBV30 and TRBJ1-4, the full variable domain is SQTIHQWPATLVQPVGSPLSLECTVEGTSNPNLYWYRQAAGRGLQLLFYSVGIGQISSEVPQNLSASRPQDRQFILSSKKLLLSDSGFYLCAWGLDRDREKLFFGSGTQLSVL.

This CDR3 is CASQDLNYGYTF. The CDR3 nucleotides are TGTGCCAGCCAGGACCTTAACTATGGCTACACCTTC. This rearrangement joins TRBV19 to TRBJ1-2; the D is unclear. This CDR3 has 12 residues. Germline lookup yields CDR1 LNHDA and CDR2 SQIVND (reference sequence). V was clipped by 9 bases and J by 1 base, with 9 bases between them. Looking up the rest from reference TRBV19 and TRBJ1-2 gives the full variable domain: DGGITQSPKYLFRKEGQNVTLSCEQNLNHDAMYWYRQDPGQGLRLIYYSQIVNDFQKGDIAEGYSVSREKKESFPLTVTSAQKNPTAFYLCASQDLNYGYTFGSGTRLTVV.

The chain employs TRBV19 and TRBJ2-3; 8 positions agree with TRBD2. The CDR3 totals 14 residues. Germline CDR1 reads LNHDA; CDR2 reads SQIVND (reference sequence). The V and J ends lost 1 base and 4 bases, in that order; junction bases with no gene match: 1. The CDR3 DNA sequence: TGTGCCAGTAGTATAGGTAGCGGGGCAGATACGCAGTATTTT. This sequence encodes CASSIGSGADTQYF.

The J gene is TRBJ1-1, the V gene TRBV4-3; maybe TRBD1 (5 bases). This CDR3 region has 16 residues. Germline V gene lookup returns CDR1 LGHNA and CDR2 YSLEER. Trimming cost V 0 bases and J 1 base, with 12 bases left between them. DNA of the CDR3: TGCGCCAGCAGCCAAGATAGACTGGGGCAGAACACTGAAGCTTTCTTT. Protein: CASSQDRLGQNTEAFF.

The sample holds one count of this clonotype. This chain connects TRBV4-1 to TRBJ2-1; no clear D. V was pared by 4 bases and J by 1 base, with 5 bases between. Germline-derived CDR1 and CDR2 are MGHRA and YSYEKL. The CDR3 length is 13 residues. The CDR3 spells CASSLHSYNEQFF. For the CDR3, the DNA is TGCGCCAGCAGCCTACATTCCTACAATGAGCAGTTCTTC.

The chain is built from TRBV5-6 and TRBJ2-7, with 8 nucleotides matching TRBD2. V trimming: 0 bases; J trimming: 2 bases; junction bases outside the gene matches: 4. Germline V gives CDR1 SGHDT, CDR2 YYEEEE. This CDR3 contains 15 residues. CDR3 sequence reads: CASSLAGGPPYEQYF. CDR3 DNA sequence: TGTGCCAGCAGCTTGGCGGGAGGGCCTCCCTACGAGCAGTACTTC. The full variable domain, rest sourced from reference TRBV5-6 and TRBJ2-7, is DAGVTQSPTHLIKTRGQQVTLRCSPKSGHDTVSWYQQALGQGPQFIFQYYEEEERQRGNFPDRFSGHQFPNYSSELNVNALLLGDSALYLCASSLAGGPPYEQYFGPGTRLTVT.

The CDR3 nucleotides are TGTGCCAGTAGTATCGGGGGACAGCAGTACTTC. This sequence encodes CASSIGGQQYF. The chain employs TRBV19 and TRBJ2-7, with a possible D match to TRBD2 (6 bases). Germline-derived CDR1 and CDR2 are LNHDA and SQIVND (reference sequence). The CDR3 covers 11 residues. The V end lost 3 bases, the J end lost 8 bases, and 8 bases lay between the germline ends.

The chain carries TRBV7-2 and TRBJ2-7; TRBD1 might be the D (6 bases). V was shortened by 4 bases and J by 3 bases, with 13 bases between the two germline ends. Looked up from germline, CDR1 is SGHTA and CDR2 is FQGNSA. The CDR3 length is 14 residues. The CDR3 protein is CASSSSQGYYEQYF. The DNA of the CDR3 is TGTGCCAGCAGCTCTTCACAGGGATACTACGAGCAGTACTTC.

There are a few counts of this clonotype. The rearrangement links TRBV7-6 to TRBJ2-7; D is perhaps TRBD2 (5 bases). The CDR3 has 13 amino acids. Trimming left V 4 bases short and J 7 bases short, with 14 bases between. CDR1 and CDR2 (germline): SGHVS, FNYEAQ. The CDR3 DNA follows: TGTGCCAGCAGCTACCTCGGTGGAGGAGAGCAGTACTTC. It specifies CASSYLGGGEQYF. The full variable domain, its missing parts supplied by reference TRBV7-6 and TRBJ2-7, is GAGVSQSPRYKVTKRGQDVALRCDPISGHVSLYWYRQALGQGPEFLTYFNYEAQQDKSGLPNDRFSAERPEGSISTLTIQRTEQRDSAMYRCASSYLGGGEQYFGPGTRLTVT.

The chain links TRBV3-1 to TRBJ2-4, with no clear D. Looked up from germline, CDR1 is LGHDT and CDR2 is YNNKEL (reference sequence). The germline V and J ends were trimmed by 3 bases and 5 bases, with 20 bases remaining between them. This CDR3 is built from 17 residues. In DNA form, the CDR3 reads TGTGCCAGCAGCCATGCCGGACGACGCGGAACACAAAACATTCAGTACTTC. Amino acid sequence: CASSHAGRRGTQNIQYF. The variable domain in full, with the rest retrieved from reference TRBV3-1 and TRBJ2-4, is DTAVSQTPKYLVTQMGNDKSIKCEQNLGHDTMYWYKQDSKKFLKIMFSYNNKELIINETVPNRFSPKSPDKAHLNLHINSLELGDSAVYFCASSHAGRRGTQNIQYFGAGTRLSVL.